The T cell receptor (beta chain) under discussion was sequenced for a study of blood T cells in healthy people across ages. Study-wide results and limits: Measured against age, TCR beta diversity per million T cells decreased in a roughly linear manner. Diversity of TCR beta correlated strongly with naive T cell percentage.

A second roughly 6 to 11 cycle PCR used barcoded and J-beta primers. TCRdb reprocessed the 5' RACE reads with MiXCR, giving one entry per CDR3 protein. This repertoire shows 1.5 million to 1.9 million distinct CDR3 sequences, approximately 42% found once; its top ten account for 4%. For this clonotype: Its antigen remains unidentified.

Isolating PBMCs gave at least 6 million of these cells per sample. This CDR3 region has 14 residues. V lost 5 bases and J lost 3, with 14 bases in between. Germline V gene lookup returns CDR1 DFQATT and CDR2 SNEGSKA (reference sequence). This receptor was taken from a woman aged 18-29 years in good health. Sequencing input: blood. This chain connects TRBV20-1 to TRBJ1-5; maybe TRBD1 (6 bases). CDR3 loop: CSASNRVLNQPQHF. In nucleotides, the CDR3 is TGCAGTGCTTCCAACAGGGTGCTCAATCAGCCCCAGCATTTT.